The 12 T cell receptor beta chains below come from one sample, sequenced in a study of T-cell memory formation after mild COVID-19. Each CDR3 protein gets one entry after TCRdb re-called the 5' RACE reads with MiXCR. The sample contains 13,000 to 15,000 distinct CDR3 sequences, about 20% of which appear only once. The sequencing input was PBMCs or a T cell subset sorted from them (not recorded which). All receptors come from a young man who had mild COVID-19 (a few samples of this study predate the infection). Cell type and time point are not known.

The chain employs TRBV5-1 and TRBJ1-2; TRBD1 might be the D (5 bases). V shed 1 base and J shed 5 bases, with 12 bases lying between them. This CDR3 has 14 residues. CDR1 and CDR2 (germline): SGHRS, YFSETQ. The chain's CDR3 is CASSLWEGRYGYTF. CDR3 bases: TGCGCCAGCAGCTTGTGGGAGGGGAGATATGGCTACACCTTC.

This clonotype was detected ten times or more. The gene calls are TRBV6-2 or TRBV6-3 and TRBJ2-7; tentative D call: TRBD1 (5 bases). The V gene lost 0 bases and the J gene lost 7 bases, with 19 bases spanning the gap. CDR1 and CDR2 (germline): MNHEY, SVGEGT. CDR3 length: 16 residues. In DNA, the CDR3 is TGTGCCAGCAGTTACTCGGTGATAGCCCGTTCAGGGGAGCAGTACTTC. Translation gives CASSYSVIARSGEQYF.

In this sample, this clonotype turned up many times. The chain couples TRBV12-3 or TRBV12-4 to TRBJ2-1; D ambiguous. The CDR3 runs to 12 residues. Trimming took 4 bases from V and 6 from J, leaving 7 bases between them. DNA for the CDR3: TGTGCCAGCAGTTCCCAGGTCAATGAGCAGTTCTTC. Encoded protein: CASSSQVNEQFF.

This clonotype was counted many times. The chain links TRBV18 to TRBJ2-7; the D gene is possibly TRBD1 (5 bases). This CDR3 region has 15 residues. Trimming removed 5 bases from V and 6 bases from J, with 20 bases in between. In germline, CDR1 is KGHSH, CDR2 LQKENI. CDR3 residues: CASSATAGYAVEQYV. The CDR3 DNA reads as TGTGCCAGCTCAGCGACCGCAGGGTATGCGGTCGAGCAGTACGTC.

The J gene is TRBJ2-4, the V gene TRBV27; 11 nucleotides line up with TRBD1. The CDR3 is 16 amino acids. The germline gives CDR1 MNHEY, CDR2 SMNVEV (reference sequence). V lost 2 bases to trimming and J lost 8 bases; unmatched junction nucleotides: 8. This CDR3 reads CASSLKPGQGVYIQYF. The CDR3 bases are TGTGCCAGCAGTTTAAAGCCGGGACAGGGGGTCTACATTCAGTACTTC.

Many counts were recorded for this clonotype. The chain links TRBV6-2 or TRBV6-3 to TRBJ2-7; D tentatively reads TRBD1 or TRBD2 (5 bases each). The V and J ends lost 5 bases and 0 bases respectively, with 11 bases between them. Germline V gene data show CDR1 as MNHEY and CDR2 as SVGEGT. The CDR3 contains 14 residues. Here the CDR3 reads CASSPAGSSYEQYF. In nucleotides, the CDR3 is TGTGCCAGCAGTCCCGCAGGGAGCTCCTACGAGCAGTACTTC.

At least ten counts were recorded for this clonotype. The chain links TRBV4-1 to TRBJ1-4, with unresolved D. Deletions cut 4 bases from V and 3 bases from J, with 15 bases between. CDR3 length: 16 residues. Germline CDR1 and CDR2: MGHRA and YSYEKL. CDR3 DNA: TGCGCCAGCAGCCCGCGGAGGTGGGGAGCTAATGAAAAACTGTTTTTT. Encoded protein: CASSPRRWGANEKLFF.

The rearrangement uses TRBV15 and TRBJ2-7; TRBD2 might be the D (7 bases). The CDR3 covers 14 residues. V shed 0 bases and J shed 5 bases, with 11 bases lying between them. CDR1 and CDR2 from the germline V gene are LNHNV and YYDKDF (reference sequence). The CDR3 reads CATSRDTGRDEQYF. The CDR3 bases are TGTGCCACCAGCAGAGATACAGGGAGGGACGAGCAGTACTTC.

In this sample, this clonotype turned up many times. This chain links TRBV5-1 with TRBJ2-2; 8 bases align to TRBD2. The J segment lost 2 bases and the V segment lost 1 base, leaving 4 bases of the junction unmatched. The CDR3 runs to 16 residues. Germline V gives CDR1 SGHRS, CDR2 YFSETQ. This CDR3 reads CASSLLAGRNTGELFF. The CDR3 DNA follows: TGCGCCAGCAGCTTGTTAGCGGGGCGTAACACCGGGGAGCTGTTTTTT. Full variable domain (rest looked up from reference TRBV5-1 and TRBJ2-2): KAGVTQTPRYLIKTRGQQVTLSCSPISGHRSVSWYQQTPGQGLQFLFEYFSETQRNKGNFPGRFSGRQFSNSRSEMNVSTLELGDSALYLCASSLLAGRNTGELFFGEGSRLTVL.

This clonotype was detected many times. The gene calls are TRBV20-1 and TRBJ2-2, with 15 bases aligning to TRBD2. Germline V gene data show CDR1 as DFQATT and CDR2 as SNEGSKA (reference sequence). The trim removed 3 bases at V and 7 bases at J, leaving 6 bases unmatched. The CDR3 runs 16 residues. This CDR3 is CSASGLAGGQVGELFF. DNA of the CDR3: TGCAGTGCTAGCGGACTAGCGGGGGGGCAAGTCGGGGAGCTGTTTTTT.

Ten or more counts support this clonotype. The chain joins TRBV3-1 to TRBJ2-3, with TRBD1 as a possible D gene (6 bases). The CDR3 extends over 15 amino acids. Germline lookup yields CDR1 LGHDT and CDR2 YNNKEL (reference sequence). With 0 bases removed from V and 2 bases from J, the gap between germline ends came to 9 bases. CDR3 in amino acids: CASSQEGQYTDTQYF. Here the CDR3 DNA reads TGTGCCAGCAGCCAAGAGGGACAATACACAGATACGCAGTATTTT.

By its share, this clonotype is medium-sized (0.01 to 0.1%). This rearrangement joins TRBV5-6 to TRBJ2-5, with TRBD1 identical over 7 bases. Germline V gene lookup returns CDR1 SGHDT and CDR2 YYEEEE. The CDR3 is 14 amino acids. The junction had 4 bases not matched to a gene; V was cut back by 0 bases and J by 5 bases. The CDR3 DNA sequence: TGTGCCAGCAGCTTGGGCAGGGGGTATGAGACCCAGTACTTC. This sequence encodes CASSLGRGYETQYF.